Listed below are T cell receptor beta chains from one sample, sequenced in a study of T cell responses to AZD1222 COVID-19 vaccine. The protocol was immunoSEQ multiplex PCR, while the TCRdb copy is restricted to in-frame clones and leaves out a portion. There are about 100,000 clones in the sample; roughly 87% occur only once, and 3.5% to 5% lies in the top ten. Sequenced here: peripheral blood, sampled on day 0 of AZD1222 vaccination. The receptors were gathered from an adult in good health. Each CDR3 is given without its conserved first and last residue. Each record gives: V gene, clone size, CDR3 protein. Expanded clones get a size class; other rows say once, few or many, or leave the size out.

TRBV5-4 NA ASSLIGGTSSGNTIY
TRBV9 NA ASSVGPADTQY
TRBV29-1 NA SAMTGGIWGYT
TRBV7-9 few ASRRQGGEAF
TRBV7-9 NA ASSSSGNPYNEQF
TRBV4-1 NA ASSQLGQGNQPQH
TRBV28 NA ASSASGVGSQETQY
TRBV7-9 NA ASSPWTGTYEQY
TRBV19 NA ASSSLSPVASGYT
TRBV12-3/TRBV12-4 NA ASSLGSRKY
TRBV30 NA AWSVSRGQNQPQH
TRBV7-2 NA ASSLRRAAGELF
TRBV4-3 NA ASSFLGTEAF
TRBV29-1 NA SVLILARSTDTQY
TRBV6-2/TRBV6-3 NA ASSYVGTTEAF
TRBV5-1 NA ASSPMGQGFVPAF
TRBV7-2 NA ASSSSSSYNSPLH
TRBV28 NA ASGVPGTGVYGYT
TRBV19 NA ASSWEVVGNQPQH
TRBV5-1 NA ASRQNTEAF
TRBV7-9 NA ASSLGQIQETQY
TRBV6-1 NA ASSEGPALYGYT
TRBV6-5 NA ASRPGGDEETQY
TRBV28 few ASSLLAGYGYT
TRBV9 once ASTNRNTGELF
TRBV6-5 NA ASSPRAGLSYEQY
TRBV11-1 once ASSFPYTGELF
TRBV21-1 NA ASSKVRGQSGTYEQF
TRBV20-1 NA SAREPAGYT
TRBV11-3 NA ASSFSRRDTQY
TRBV7-9 NA ASSARRTGSYEQY
TRBV10-3 NA AISAWDRGSYEQY
TRBV27 NA ASSPGRGITSYEQY
TRBV11-2 NA ASSRTGTSVNYGYT
TRBV4-3 NA ASSQGQGGYGYT
TRBV9 NA ASSVDAGFSRGGRDTGELF
TRBV7-9 few AGVQGENTGELF
TRBV2 NA ASGSLRLAGPLDTQY
TRBV11-3 NA ASSLAAGDTGELF
TRBV19 NA ASSQTHGTSGSEQY
TRBV28 NA ASSLPPYEQY
TRBV6-5 NA ASSAGTSVYEQY
TRBV6-5 NA ASIPEYRNQPQH
TRBV4-1 once ACEGGRAPGELF
TRBV19 NA ASSMGQGKEKLF
TRBV14 NA ASSRGTSGVSEQF
TRBV2 NA ASRGLANNEQF
TRBV6-2/TRBV6-3 NA ASSDRDTGELF
TRBV7-9 few ASSPRTATNEKLF
TRBV2 NA ASSGTSRGYT
TRBV15 NA ATSSRDRVHEQY
TRBV7-3 NA ASSRTGETEAF
TRBV7-9 NA ASSFKGGDLEAF
TRBV3-1/TRBV3-2 NA ASSPGSYGYT
TRBV5-1 NA ASSLGSWEQF
TRBV6-5 NA ASSLRGGANNEQF
TRBV13 NA ASSLVINEQF
TRBV9 NA ASSVGSGRVYNEQF
TRBV9 NA ASSVEGSMNTEAF